The next 11 T cell receptor beta chains were all read from a single sample in a study of control samples from healthy donors and cancer patients. Data came from immunoSEQ multiplex PCR; TCRdb stores just in-frame clones and leaves some out. This sample has roughly 49,000 clones, with 88% found just once. Sequencing was done on a sample of PBMCs. The receptors were gathered from a middle-aged man with head and neck cancer.

This clone appeared a few times. V and J are TRBV4-1 and TRBJ1-4; D remains ambiguous. Trimming cost V 1 base and J 7 bases, with 19 bases left between them. The CDR3 loop spans 17 amino acids. Germline V lookup: CDR1 MGHRA, CDR2 YSYEKL. The CDR3 DNA reads TGCGCCAGCAGCCAAGTCCGAGTGTTGGACTTTGGTGAAAAACTGTTTTTT. Translating it yields CASSQVRVLDFGEKLFF.

This chain uses TRBV7-3 with TRBJ2-6; no firm D call. The V gene lost 1 base and the J gene lost 1 base, with 5 bases spanning the gap. The CDR3 is made up of 15 amino acids. Germline V gene data show CDR1 as SGHTA and CDR2 as FQGTGA. The DNA for the CDR3 is TGTGCCAGCAGCTTAATCTTTTCTGGGGCCAACGTCCTGACTTTC. Encoded protein: CASSLIFSGANVLTF.

The chain uses TRBV30 and TRBJ2-7; 12 bases are shared with TRBD1. Per the germline V gene, CDR1 is GTSNPN and CDR2 is SVGIG (reference sequence). V dropped 0 bases and J dropped 0; count of bases not matched to a gene: 6. There are 17 residues in the CDR3. The CDR3 is CAWSVRRDRGPSYEQYF. The DNA of the CDR3 is TGTGCCTGGAGTGTAAGACGGGACAGGGGGCCCTCCTACGAGCAGTACTTC.

The chain is built from TRBV24-1 and TRBJ2-3, with D perhaps TRBD1 (6 bases). The V gene lost 1 base and the J gene lost 6 bases, with 10 bases spanning the gap. CDR1 KGHDR and CDR2 SFDVKD come from the germline V gene. The CDR3 length is 14 residues. The DNA for the CDR3 is TGTGCCACCAGTGATTTCAGGGGATCGGATACGCAGTATTTT. It yields the protein CATSDFRGSDTQYF.

This clone was detected only a few times. This chain links TRBV30 with TRBJ1-6, with 7 bases aligning to TRBD1. Germline trimming cut 2 bases from V and 10 bases from J; bases unmatched to any gene: 8. The germline gives CDR1 GTSNPN, CDR2 SVGIG (reference sequence). CDR3 size: 14 residues. The CDR3 is CAWSLGQPLSPLHF. CDR3 sequence (DNA): TGTGCCTGGAGTTTGGGACAGCCATTATCACCCCTCCACTTT.

This clone was picked up a small number of times. The V and J genes are TRBV28 and TRBJ1-2, with TRBD1 identical over 9 bases. V shed 8 bases, J shed 2 bases, and the junction held 3 bases outside the gene matches. From germline, CDR1 is MDHEN and CDR2 SYDVKM. The CDR3 runs 13 residues. DNA of the CDR3: TGTGCCAGCCAAGGACAGGGGAACTATGGCTACACCTTC. This translates into CASQGQGNYGYTF.

The V call is TRBV7-9, the J call TRBJ2-2; D possibly corresponds to TRBD2 (6 bases). Germline V gene lookup returns CDR1 SEHNR and CDR2 FQNEAQ (reference sequence). Trimming pared 4 bases from V and 4 bases from J, leaving 13 bases between. This CDR3 contains 15 residues. The CDR3 sequence: CASSWEDISTGELFF. CDR3 coding DNA: TGTGCCAGCAGCTGGGAGGACATCTCCACCGGGGAGCTGTTTTTT. Looking up the rest from reference TRBV7-9 and TRBJ2-2 gives the full variable domain: DTGVSQNPRHKITKRGQNVTFRCDPISEHNRLYWYRQTLGQGPEFLTYFQNEAQLEKSRLLSDRFSAERPKGSFSTLEIQRTEQGDSAMYLCASSWEDISTGELFFGEGSRLTVL.

The V call is TRBV5-4, the J call TRBJ2-7; TRBD2 aligns across 8 bases. CDR1 and CDR2 from the germline V gene are SGHNT and YYREEE (reference sequence). V gave up 5 bases and J gave up 4 bases; unmatched junction bases: 14. The CDR3 has 16 residues. DNA of the CDR3: TGTGCCAGCAGAAACTGGGGCCGGGGGGGCCTTTACGAGCAGTACTTC. Encoded protein: CASRNWGRGGLYEQYF.

The chain is built from TRBV28 and TRBJ1-5; D unclear. The V end lost 6 bases, the J end lost 5 bases, and 5 bases lay between the germline ends. Germline V gives CDR1 MDHEN, CDR2 SYDVKM. The CDR3 contains 11 residues. The CDR3 sequence is CASRDDQPQHF. CDR3 nucleotide sequence: TGTGCCAGCAGGGATGATCAGCCCCAGCATTTT.

This clone was observed a handful of times. The chain uses TRBV28 and TRBJ2-4, with 10 bases fitting TRBD2. CDR3 length: 17 amino acids. J was trimmed by 1 base and V by 5 bases; bases with no gene match: 8. The germline CDR1 and CDR2 sequences are MDHEN and SYDVKM. Here the CDR3 reads CASSASGRRGAKNIQYF. CDR3 sequence (DNA): TGTGCCAGCAGTGCTAGCGGGAGACGGGGTGCCAAAAACATTCAGTACTTC.

This rearrangement joins TRBV18 to TRBJ1-5; D call uncertain. V was clipped by 4 bases and J by 0 bases, with 7 bases between them. Germline assignment: CDR1 KGHSH and CDR2 LQKENI. The CDR3 loop spans 14 amino acids. The CDR3 region is CASSQSGSNQPQHF. The CDR3 DNA reads TGTGCCAGCTCACAATCTGGTAGCAATCAGCCCCAGCATTTT.